The source of this T cell receptor (beta chain) is a study of long-term antiretroviral therapy in people with HIV. This was the immunoSEQ v3.0 assay at survey level. Sequenced by immunoSEQ multiplex PCR; TCRdb stores in-frame clones only, minus some. The table lists roughly 12,000 clones, roughly 79% of them singletons. There are 15 residues in the CDR3. V was pared by 3 bases and J by 2 bases, with 12 bases between. Germline V CDR1 and CDR2: PRHDT, FYEKMQ (reference sequence). This rearrangement joins TRBV13 to TRBJ2-3, with D tentatively TRBD1 (5 bases). This clonotype was obtained from a woman between 40 and 55 years old with HIV. This specimen was unsorted PBMCs, taken 0.8 years before starting antiretroviral therapy. CDR3 protein: CASSLGLWDTDTQYF. The CDR3 DNA reads as TGTGCCAGCAGCTTGGGGCTGTGGGACACAGATACGCAGTATTTT.